Following are 20 T cell receptor beta chains from one sample sequenced in a study of T cells in Graves' hyperthyroidism and ophthalmopathy. Amplification of TCR beta CDR3 regions used RNA as the template. TCR CDR3 underwent first-round RT-PCR with the HTBI primer set. TCRdb called the multiplex PCR reads again in MiXCR, with one record for every CDR3 protein. The sample carries about 350,000 distinct CDR3 sequences, about 18% recorded once. The sample taken for sequencing was blood. These receptors all come from a woman in her 30s with Graves' hyperthyroidism that later progressed to Graves' ophthalmopathy.

In the case of this clonotype: With a much larger clone just one base away, this may be a read error. The J gene is TRBJ2-7, the V gene TRBV15; no definite D call. The germline CDR1 and CDR2 sequences are LNHNV and YYDKDF (reference sequence). The CDR3 extends over 18 amino acids. The V end was cut by 0 bases, the J end by 1 base, with 19 bases between. CDR3 nucleotide sequence: TGTGCCACCAGCAGAGATCTTACTTGGGGTATGAGTTCCTACGAGCAGTACTTC. Translating gives CATSRDLTWGMSSYEQYF.

This clonotype was observed at least ten times. The chain links TRBV20-1 to TRBJ2-5; 10 nucleotides agree with TRBD2. V was clipped by 6 bases and J by 3 bases; unmatched bases: 19. The length of the CDR3 is 18 residues. Germline CDR1 is DFQATT and CDR2 is SNEGSKA (reference sequence). The CDR3: CSAQAGTSDLVFEETQYF. For the CDR3, the DNA is TGCAGTGCACAAGCCGGGACTAGCGATTTGGTTTTCGAAGAGACCCAGTACTTC.

This clonotype has just a few counts. The CDR3: CASRSGVNTEAFF. The CDR3 nucleotides are TGCGCCAGCAGGTCAGGGGTGAACACTGAAGCTTTCTTT. This chain links TRBV5-1 with TRBJ1-1; weak D call: TRBD1 (6 bases). Germline CDR1 and CDR2: SGHRS and YFSETQ. This CDR3 is built from 13 residues. The V end lost 5 bases, the J end lost 0 bases, and 8 bases lay between the germline ends. The complete variable domain, with remaining parts taken from reference TRBV5-1 and TRBJ1-1, reads KAGVTQTPRYLIKTRGQQVTLSCSPISGHRSVSWYQQTPGQGLQFLFEYFSETQRNKGNFPGRFSGRQFSNSRSEMNVSTLELGDSALYLCASRSGVNTEAFFGQGTRLTVV.

This clonotype was observed at least ten times. This sequence joins TRBV5-1 and TRBJ2-3; D unresolved. Per the germline V gene, CDR1 is SGHRS and CDR2 is YFSETQ. There are 14 residues in the CDR3. The ends were cut back, 0 bases at V and 4 bases at J, with 9 bases in the middle. In nucleotides, the CDR3 is TGCGCCAGCAGCTTGGATCCGGCCCCAGATACGCAGTATTTT. It yields the protein CASSLDPAPDTQYF.

This rearrangement joins TRBV28 to TRBJ1-2; 9 bases are a match to TRBD1. Germline V gene sequence: CDR1 MDHEN, CDR2 SYDVKM. J lost 4 bases, V lost 7 bases, and 7 bases had no gene match. The CDR3 runs 14 residues. The CDR3 reads CASILRTGAYGYTF. CDR3 sequence (DNA): TGTGCCAGCATCTTAAGGACAGGGGCCTATGGCTACACCTTC.

The genes are TRBV11-2 and TRBJ2-7; D ambiguous. CDR3 length: 16 amino acids. Trimming removed 1 base at V and 1 base at J, with 14 bases between. CDR1 is SGHAT, CDR2 FQNNGV, per germline. This CDR3 reads CASSLALVSPSYEQYF. Here the CDR3 DNA reads TGTGCCAGCAGCTTAGCCCTAGTATCCCCTTCCTACGAGCAGTACTTC. Full variable domain (outside the CDR3, taken from reference TRBV11-2 and TRBJ2-7): EAGVAQSPRYKIIEKRQSVAFWCNPISGHATLYWYQQILGQGPKLLIQFQNNGVVDDSQLPKDRFSAERLKGVDSTLKIQPAKLEDSAVYLCASSLALVSPSYEQYFGPGTRLTVT.

The sample holds a few counts of this clonotype. This sequence joins TRBV11-2 and TRBJ2-3; TRBD1 might be the D (5 bases). CDR3 length: 16 amino acids. Trimming shortened V by 1 base and J by 3 bases, and 14 bases separated the two germline ends. Germline CDR1 is SGHAT and CDR2 is FQNNGV. In DNA, the CDR3 is TGTGCCAGCAGCTTAGGATTGGGGCCAGAAACAGATACGCAGTATTTT. This sequence encodes CASSLGLGPETDTQYF.

This clonotype has at least ten counts. CDR3 residues: CASGDRGGEQYF. The CDR3 DNA follows: TGTGCCAGCGGGGACAGGGGCGGGGAGCAGTACTTC. The chain is built from TRBV27 and TRBJ2-7; the match to TRBD1 covers 10 bases. The CDR3 totals 12 residues. V shed 8 bases and J 7 bases; nucleotides not matched to a gene: 5. Per the germline V gene, CDR1 is MNHEY and CDR2 is SMNVEV (reference sequence).

This clonotype was picked up many times. The chain is built from TRBV28 and TRBJ1-2; TRBD1 aligns across 8 bases. This CDR3 contains 15 residues. Germline CDR1 is MDHEN and CDR2 is SYDVKM. The junction had 9 bases not matched to a gene; V was cut back by 5 bases and J by 4 bases. DNA of the CDR3: TGTGCCAGCAGTACCGGGACAGGTTTCTTCTATGGCTACACCTTC. This gives the protein CASSTGTGFFYGYTF.

This clonotype was seen a few times. The rearrangement links TRBV5-5 to TRBJ1-2, with D unresolved. Germline V gene data show CDR1 as SGHKS and CDR2 as YYEKEE (reference sequence). V gave up 4 bases and J gave up 2 bases, with 12 bases separating them. This CDR3 is 14 amino acids long. CDR3 sequence: CASSRAAENYGYTF. The CDR3 nucleotides are TGTGCCAGCAGCCGGGCGGCGGAGAACTATGGCTACACCTTC.

Many counts were recorded for this clonotype. The chain employs TRBV27 and TRBJ2-7, with 7 bases lining up with TRBD1. Germline CDR1 and CDR2: MNHEY and SMNVEV (reference sequence). The CDR3 has 14 residues. The V segment lost 0 bases and the J segment 3 bases; nucleotides outside the gene matches: 2. The CDR3 nucleotides read TGTGCCAGCAGTTTATCAGGGGGCAACTACGAGCAGTACTTC. Protein: CASSLSGGNYEQYF.

The table lists this clonotype with many counts. The CDR3 DNA reads TGTGCCAGCAGTCACACCGGGCCTAAGTACAATGAGCAGTTCTTC. It translates to CASSHTGPKYNEQFF. This chain connects TRBV27 to TRBJ2-1; D unresolved. The CDR3 contains 15 residues. The germline gives CDR1 MNHEY, CDR2 SMNVEV (reference sequence). V lost 5 bases, J lost 4 bases, and 15 bases lay in between.

This clonotype was detected ten times or more. CDR3 amino acids: CASSQARLGYTF. In DNA, the CDR3 is TGTGCCAGCAGTCAGGCCAGGTTGGGCTACACCTTC. J is TRBJ1-2 and V is TRBV28; no clear D gene. V was shortened by 5 bases and J by 8 bases, with 12 bases between the two germline ends. Germline assignment: CDR1 MDHEN and CDR2 SYDVKM. The CDR3 contains 12 residues.

Ten or more counts support this clonotype. This chain uses TRBV20-1 with TRBJ2-2; tentative D call: TRBD2 (5 bases). CDR1 and CDR2 from the germline V gene are DFQATT and SNEGSKA (reference sequence). The CDR3 runs 14 residues. With 3 bases removed from V and 0 bases from J, the gap between germline ends came to 8 bases. Here the CDR3 reads CSASRGANTGELFF. CDR3 DNA: TGCAGTGCTAGTCGGGGAGCGAACACCGGGGAGCTGTTTTTT.

This clonotype was seen more than once but under ten times. J is TRBJ1-4 and V is TRBV6-5; D not resolved. The CDR3 contains 15 residues. Germline lookup yields CDR1 MNHEY and CDR2 SVGAGI. The V gene lost 2 bases and the J gene lost 5 bases, with 12 bases spanning the gap. As DNA, the CDR3 is TGTGCCAGCAGTTACGTGTGGGCGGGAAATGAAAAACTGTTTTTT. Translating it yields CASSYVWAGNEKLFF.

At least ten counts were recorded for this clonotype. This chain uses TRBV2 with TRBJ1-1, with unresolved D. Trimming removed 4 bases from V and 4 bases from J, with 13 bases in between. Germline values: CDR1 SNHLY, CDR2 FYNNEI. CDR3 length: 14 amino acids. The DNA for the CDR3 is TGTGCCAGCAGTGCCGTCCTCCGGGGCACTGAAGCTTTCTTT. It encodes CASSAVLRGTEAFF.

This chain uses TRBV7-9 with TRBJ1-3; the D gene is possibly TRBD1 (6 bases). V gave up 3 bases and J gave up 2 bases, with 20 bases separating them. The length of the CDR3 is 18 residues. Per germline, CDR1 SEHNR and CDR2 FQNEAQ (reference sequence). The CDR3 sequence: CASSFSPQNRAAGNTIYF. The CDR3 nucleotides read TGTGCCAGCAGCTTTAGCCCTCAGAACAGGGCAGCTGGAAACACCATATATTTT. The full variable domain, rest sourced from reference TRBV7-9 and TRBJ1-3, is DTGVSQNPRHKITKRGQNVTFRCDPISEHNRLYWYRQTLGQGPEFLTYFQNEAQLEKSRLLSDRFSAERPKGSFSTLEIQRTEQGDSAMYLCASSFSPQNRAAGNTIYFGEGSWLTVV.

This clonotype was recorded once. The gene calls are TRBV4-1 and TRBJ2-7; D gene ambiguous. The V end lost 0 bases, the J end lost 1 base, and 13 bases lay between the germline ends. CDR1 and CDR2 (germline): MGHRA, YSYEKL. The CDR3 covers 16 residues. CDR3 sequence: CASSQERIGLSYEQYF. The CDR3 DNA sequence: TGCGCCAGCAGCCAAGAGCGGATCGGTTTATCCTACGAGCAGTACTTC.

This clonotype was counted ten times or more. The chain carries TRBV2 and TRBJ2-2; TRBD1 agrees at 8 bases. V shed 6 bases, J shed 6 bases, and the junction held 9 bases outside the gene matches. Germline values: CDR1 SNHLY, CDR2 FYNNEI. The CDR3 runs 15 residues. The CDR3 DNA sequence: TGTGCCAGCAGGGGAACAGGGGGGAAGTCCGGGGAGCTGTTTTTT. Translated, it gives CASRGTGGKSGELFF.

This clonotype showed up many times. The J gene is TRBJ1-5, the V gene TRBV27; D gene ambiguous. Germline V gene lookup returns CDR1 MNHEY and CDR2 SMNVEV (reference sequence). The V gene lost 0 bases and the J gene lost 7 bases, with 10 bases spanning the gap. This CDR3 has 14 residues. CDR3 nucleotide sequence: TGTGCCAGCAGTTTATCTGGGGATCAGCAGCCCCAGCATTTT. It yields the protein CASSLSGDQQPQHF.